A single sample is the source of the 9 T cell receptor beta chains below, sequenced in a study of T cells in localized non-small cell lung cancer. The assay was immunoSEQ multiplex PCR, and TCRdb's table has in-frame clones only and misses some. The sample has approximately 2,700 clones, 20% to 30% seen once. Here the sequenced sample was normal lung tissue next to the tumor, taken before any cancer treatment. Receptors originate from a man between 40 and 70 years old with stage II lung adenocarcinoma.

This clone was seen a few times. The V call is TRBV11-3, the J call TRBJ2-7; D perhaps matches TRBD1 (5 bases). Germline V gene sequence: CDR1 SGHNT, CDR2 YENEEA. This CDR3 spans 14 amino acids. Trimming pared 2 bases from V and 6 bases from J, leaving 14 bases between. The CDR3 coding sequence is TGTGCCAGCAGCTTATCCCAGGGATTTGTCGAGCAGTACTTC. Its protein is CASSLSQGFVEQYF.

The V and J genes are TRBV2 and TRBJ1-4; 7 positions match TRBD1. The V gene end was trimmed by 7 bases and the J gene end by 6 bases; junction bases not matched to a gene: 5. The CDR3 consists of 13 residues. Germline V gene sequence: CDR1 SNHLY, CDR2 FYNNEI. DNA of the CDR3: TGTGCCAGCATCGGCAGGGGGTATGAAAAACTGTTTTTT. This translates into CASIGRGYEKLFF.

The sample holds a few counts of this clone. V usage is TRBV7-2 and J usage is TRBJ1-6; D ambiguous. Germline V gene lookup returns CDR1 SGHTA and CDR2 FQGNSA. The CDR3 is 13 amino acids. Trimming took 5 bases from V and 5 from J, leaving 7 bases between them. This CDR3 reads CASSPLDNSPLHF. DNA for the CDR3: TGTGCCAGCAGCCCCCTAGATAATTCACCCCTCCACTTT.

The chain uses TRBV29-1 and TRBJ2-1; D perhaps matches TRBD2 (6 bases). The length of the CDR3 is 13 residues. The V end lost 5 bases, the J end lost 7 bases, and 15 bases lay between the germline ends. CDR1 is SQVTM and CDR2 is ANQGSEA in the germline V gene. Here the CDR3 reads CSVPNAGQNEQFF. In nucleotides, the CDR3 is TGCAGCGTTCCAAATGCGGGGCAGAATGAGCAGTTCTTC.

This clone was observed a few times. The V gene is TRBV28, the J gene TRBJ1-5; 7 positions match TRBD1. The CDR3 loop spans 15 amino acids. The V gene's germline CDR1 is MDHEN and CDR2 SYDVKM. Trimming took 8 bases from V and 0 from J; bases not matched to a gene: 7. CDR3 DNA sequence: TGTGCCAGCGGGGACAGCCTTTATAGCAATCAGCCCCAGCATTTT. This encodes CASGDSLYSNQPQHF.

The chain couples TRBV11-3 to TRBJ2-2, with unresolved D. The CDR3 length is 15 residues. CDR1 and CDR2 (germline): SGHNT, YENEEA. Trimming shortened V by 4 bases and J by 0 bases, and 9 bases separated the two germline ends. The CDR3 DNA reads as TGTGCCAGCAGCTCATTAACTGCGAACACCGGGGAGCTGTTTTTT. It encodes CASSSLTANTGELFF.

The rearrangement uses TRBV14 and TRBJ2-2; 9 bases align to TRBD1. This CDR3 comprises 16 residues. V trimming: 4 bases; J trimming: 2 bases; junction bases outside the gene matches: 5. The germline gives CDR1 SGHDN, CDR2 FVKESK. The CDR3 bases are TGTGCCAGCAGCCGCCGGGACAGGGTTAACACCGGGGAGCTGTTTTTT. It encodes CASSRRDRVNTGELFF.

The chain employs TRBV5-1 and TRBJ2-7; D is possibly TRBD1 (6 bases). The CDR3 loop spans 16 amino acids. Germline CDR1 and CDR2: SGHRS and YFSETQ. Trimming pared 4 bases from V and 2 bases from J, leaving 19 bases between. This chain's CDR3 is CASSARTAALAYEQYF. CDR3 sequence (DNA): TGCGCCAGCAGCGCCCGGACAGCTGCGCTTGCCTACGAGCAGTACTTC.

The chain combines TRBV11-3 with TRBJ2-7, with D maybe TRBD2 (6 bases). Trimming stripped 5 bases from V and 2 bases from J, with 16 bases between. Germline V gives CDR1 SGHNT, CDR2 YENEEA. This CDR3 has 15 residues. Written as DNA, the CDR3 is TGTGCCAGCAGCCAACGGCGGGGTAGCGCCTACGAGCAGTACGTC. It codes for CASSQRRGSAYEQYV.